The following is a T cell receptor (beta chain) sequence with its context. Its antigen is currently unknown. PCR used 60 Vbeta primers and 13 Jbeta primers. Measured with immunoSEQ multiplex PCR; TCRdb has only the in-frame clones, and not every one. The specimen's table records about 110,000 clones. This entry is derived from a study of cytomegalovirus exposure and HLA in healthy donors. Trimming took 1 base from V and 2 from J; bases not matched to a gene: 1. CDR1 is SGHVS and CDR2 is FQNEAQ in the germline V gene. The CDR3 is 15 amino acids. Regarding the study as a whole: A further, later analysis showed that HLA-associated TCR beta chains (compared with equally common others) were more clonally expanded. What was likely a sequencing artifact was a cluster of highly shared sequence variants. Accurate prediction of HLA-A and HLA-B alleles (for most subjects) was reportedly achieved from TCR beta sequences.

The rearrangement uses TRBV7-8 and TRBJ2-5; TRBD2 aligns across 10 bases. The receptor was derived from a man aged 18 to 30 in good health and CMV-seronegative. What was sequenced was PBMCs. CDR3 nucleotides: TGTGCCAGCAGCTTAGTACTAGCGGGACAAGAGACCCAGTACTTC. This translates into CASSLVLAGQETQYF.